A selection of T cell receptor beta chains follows, all from one sample in a study of T cells in narcolepsy. Profiled with immunoSEQ multiplex PCR; TCRdb holds only in-frame clones, not every one. This repertoire shows tens of thousands of clones, roughly 88% found once; its top ten account for 1% to 1.5%. Material: CD45RA- memory CD4+ T cells from PBMCs. Source of these receptors: a human donor with narcolepsy. CDR3s include the opening cysteine and the closing phenylalanine or tryptophan. The D gene is left open where the match is weak. Only part of the rows carry a size: once, few, many, or a class if the clone is expanded.

clone_size,cdr3_length,j_call,d_call,v_call,cdr3_aa,cdr3_nt
once,13,TRBJ1-1,-,TRBV27,CASSPSNRVRAFF,TGTGCCAGCAGTCCCTCGAACAGGGTGCGGGCTTTCTTT
-,14,TRBJ2-5,TRBD1,TRBV7-2,CASSLATGKETQYF,TGTGCCAGCAGCTTAGCGACAGGGAAAGAGACCCAGTACTTC
-,13,TRBJ2-2,-,TRBV6-4,CASSATSTGELFF,TGTGCCAGCAGTGCAACTAGCACCGGGGAGCTGTTTTTT
-,14,TRBJ1-5,-,TRBV7-2,CASSLDLGLKPQHF,TGTGCCAGCAGCTTAGATCTAGGCCTGAAGCCCCAGCATTTT
-,13,TRBJ1-2,-,TRBV28,CASTVAGSNGYTF,TGTGCCAGCACCGTAGCGGGGTCCAATGGCTACACCTTC
-,12,TRBJ2-5,-,TRBV7-9,CASSLNRETQYF,TGTGCCAGCAGCTTGAACCGAGAGACCCAGTACTTC
-,12,TRBJ2-1,-,TRBV2,CASSELVRGRFF,TGTGCCAGCAGTGAACTGGTTAGGGGCCGATTCTTC
-,14,TRBJ1-6,TRBD1,TRBV9,CASRIGTGDEPLHF,TGTGCCAGCAGAATCGGGACAGGCGACGAACCCCTCCACTTT
-,13,TRBJ1-1,-,TRBV19,CASGQGGRTEAFF,TGTGCCAGTGGCCAGGGTGGTAGAACTGAAGCTTTCTTT
-,15,TRBJ2-7,-,TRBV10-3,CAIRPSQETRYEQYF,TGTGCCATCAGGCCTAGCCAAGAGACCAGGTACGAGCAGTACTTC
-,15,TRBJ2-1,-,TRBV5-1,CASSPGTPTYNEQFF,TGCGCCAGCAGTCCCGGGACACCAACCTACAATGAGCAGTTCTTC
once,14,TRBJ1-1,-,TRBV29-1,CSSKPETAHTEAFF,TGCAGCTCAAAACCCGAGACGGCCCACACTGAAGCTTTCTTT
-,16,TRBJ2-1,TRBD2,TRBV19,CASSMSGLPSYNEQFF,TGTGCCAGTAGTATGTCGGGACTACCGTCCTACAATGAGCAGTTCTTC
-,14,TRBJ2-4,TRBD1,TRBV23-1,CASTPGQGGCIQYF,TGCGCCAGCACCCCAGGACAGGGCGGTTGCATTCAGTACTTC
-,18,TRBJ2-7,-,TRBV5-1,CASSPDPLGAGSSYEQYF,TGCGCCAGCAGCCCGGACCCCCTCGGGGCGGGGTCCTCCTACGAGCAGTACTTC
once,14,TRBJ1-1,TRBD1,TRBV5-6,CARSFRGRGTEAFF,TGTGCCCGCAGCTTTAGGGGGCGGGGGACTGAAGCTTTCTTT
-,11,TRBJ2-5,-,TRBV19,CASSIQETQYF,TGTGCCAGTAGTATACAAGAGACCCAGTACTTC
-,13,TRBJ2-3,-,TRBV7-9,CASSPYVVDTQYF,TGTGCCAGCAGCCCTTATGTCGTTGATACGCAGTATTTT
-,18,TRBJ2-7,TRBD2,TRBV28,CASSLVVLASGRGNEQYF,TGTGCCAGCAGTTTGGTCGTCCTCGCTAGCGGGAGGGGTAACGAGCAGTACTTC
once,12,TRBJ2-1,-,TRBV7-2,CASSLLGGEQFF,TGTGCCAGCAGCCTTCTAGGGGGTGAGCAGTTCTTC
-,17,TRBJ2-3,-,TRBV18,CASSPPRLGASTDTQYF,TGTGCCAGCTCACCTCCCCGACTGGGTGCTAGCACAGATACGCAGTATTTT
-,14,TRBJ2-5,TRBD2,TRBV10-3,CAISGTSGGETQYF,TGTGCCATCAGTGGGACTAGCGGAGGAGAGACCCAGTACTTC
-,16,TRBJ2-5,TRBD2,TRBV18,CASSPSAGGPSETQYF,TGTGCCAGCTCACCATCGGCGGGGGGACCCTCGGAGACCCAGTACTTC
few,11,TRBJ2-5,-,TRBV2,CASSEEETQYF,TGTGCCAGCAGTGAAGAGGAGACCCAGTACTTC
-,14,TRBJ1-6,-,TRBV14,CASSQGRENSPLHF,TGTGCCAGCAGCCAAGGCAGGGAGAATTCACCCCTCCACTTT
-,20,TRBJ2-3,-,TRBV27,CASSPRGGRTIPHSTDTQYF,TGTGCCAGCAGTCCCAGAGGGGGACGAACCATCCCCCACTCCACAGATACGCAGTATTTT
few,15,TRBJ2-2,-,TRBV19,CASRKQGIGTGELFF,TGTGCCAGTAGAAAGCAGGGGATTGGCACCGGGGAGCTGTTTTTT
-,12,TRBJ1-2,-,TRBV11-3,CASSKGQEGYTF,TGTGCCAGCAGCAAAGGGCAGGAGGGCTACACCTTC
once,13,TRBJ2-7,-,TRBV5-4,CASSPGQPYEQYF,TGTGCCAGCAGCCCAGGACAGCCCTACGAGCAGTACTTC
-,14,TRBJ1-4,TRBD1,TRBV7-9,CASSYGTGREKLFF,TGTGCCAGCAGCTACGGGACAGGGAGGGAAAAACTGTTTTTT
-,11,TRBJ2-1,-,TRBV20-1,CSGGAYNEQFF,TGCAGTGGGGGTGCCTACAATGAGCAGTTCTTC
-,13,TRBJ1-5,-,TRBV28,CASSFEGDQPQHF,TGTGCCAGCAGTTTTGAAGGGGATCAGCCCCAGCATTTT
-,15,TRBJ1-1,-,TRBV4-3,CASSPGTRVNTEAFF,TGCGCCAGCAGCCCCGGGACCCGGGTGAACACTGAAGCTTTCTTT
few,17,TRBJ1-1,-,TRBV9,CASSVDGPLGLNTEAFF,TGTGCCAGCAGCGTAGATGGGCCCTTGGGTTTGAACACTGAAGCTTTCTTT
once,10,TRBJ1-1,-,TRBV29-1,CSVLREDAFF,TGCAGCGTTCTCAGGGAGGACGCTTTCTTT
-,16,TRBJ2-7,TRBD2,TRBV9,CASSVGGSGAPYEQYF,TGTGCCAGCAGCGTAGGGGGTAGCGGGGCGCCCTACGAGCAGTACTTC
-,15,TRBJ1-6,-,TRBV5-6,CASSLLNRLNSPLHF,TGTGCCAGCAGCTTGTTGAACAGGTTAAATTCACCCCTCCACTTT
-,14,TRBJ1-1,TRBD1,TRBV5-1,CASSTTGGNTEAFF,TGCGCCAGCAGCACCACAGGGGGAAACACTGAAGCTTTCTTT
once,14,TRBJ2-2,-,TRBV5-1,CASSLVGVTGELFF,TGCGCCAGCAGCTTGGTAGGGGTCACCGGGGAGCTGTTTTTT
-,16,TRBJ2-4,-,TRBV5-6,CASSFGGVGAKNIQYF,TGTGCCAGCAGCTTTGGCGGGGTCGGAGCCAAAAACATTCAGTACTTC
-,15,TRBJ2-7,TRBD1,TRBV30,CAWKRTWTGSYEQYF,TGTGCCTGGAAACGAACGTGGACAGGGAGTTACGAGCAGTACTTC
-,14,TRBJ2-3,-,TRBV6-1,CASSPTGGEDTQYF,TGTGCCAGCAGCCCGACGGGGGGCGAGGATACGCAGTATTTT
-,15,TRBJ2-1,TRBD2,TRBV28,CASIVSGRAYNEQFF,TGTGCCAGCATCGTTAGCGGGAGGGCCTACAATGAGCAGTTCTTC
-,14,TRBJ1-1,-,TRBV15,CATSREGENTEAFF,TGTGCCACCAGCAGAGAAGGGGAGAACACTGAAGCTTTCTTT
-,15,TRBJ1-6,-,TRBV7-9,CASSLGAVRDSPLHF,TGTGCCAGCAGCTTAGGGGCAGTAAGGGATTCACCCCTCCACTTT
-,17,TRBJ2-5,TRBD2,TRBV10-1,CASSVGTSGISTETQYF,TGCGCCAGCAGTGTTGGGACTAGCGGGATATCCACGGAGACCCAGTACTTC